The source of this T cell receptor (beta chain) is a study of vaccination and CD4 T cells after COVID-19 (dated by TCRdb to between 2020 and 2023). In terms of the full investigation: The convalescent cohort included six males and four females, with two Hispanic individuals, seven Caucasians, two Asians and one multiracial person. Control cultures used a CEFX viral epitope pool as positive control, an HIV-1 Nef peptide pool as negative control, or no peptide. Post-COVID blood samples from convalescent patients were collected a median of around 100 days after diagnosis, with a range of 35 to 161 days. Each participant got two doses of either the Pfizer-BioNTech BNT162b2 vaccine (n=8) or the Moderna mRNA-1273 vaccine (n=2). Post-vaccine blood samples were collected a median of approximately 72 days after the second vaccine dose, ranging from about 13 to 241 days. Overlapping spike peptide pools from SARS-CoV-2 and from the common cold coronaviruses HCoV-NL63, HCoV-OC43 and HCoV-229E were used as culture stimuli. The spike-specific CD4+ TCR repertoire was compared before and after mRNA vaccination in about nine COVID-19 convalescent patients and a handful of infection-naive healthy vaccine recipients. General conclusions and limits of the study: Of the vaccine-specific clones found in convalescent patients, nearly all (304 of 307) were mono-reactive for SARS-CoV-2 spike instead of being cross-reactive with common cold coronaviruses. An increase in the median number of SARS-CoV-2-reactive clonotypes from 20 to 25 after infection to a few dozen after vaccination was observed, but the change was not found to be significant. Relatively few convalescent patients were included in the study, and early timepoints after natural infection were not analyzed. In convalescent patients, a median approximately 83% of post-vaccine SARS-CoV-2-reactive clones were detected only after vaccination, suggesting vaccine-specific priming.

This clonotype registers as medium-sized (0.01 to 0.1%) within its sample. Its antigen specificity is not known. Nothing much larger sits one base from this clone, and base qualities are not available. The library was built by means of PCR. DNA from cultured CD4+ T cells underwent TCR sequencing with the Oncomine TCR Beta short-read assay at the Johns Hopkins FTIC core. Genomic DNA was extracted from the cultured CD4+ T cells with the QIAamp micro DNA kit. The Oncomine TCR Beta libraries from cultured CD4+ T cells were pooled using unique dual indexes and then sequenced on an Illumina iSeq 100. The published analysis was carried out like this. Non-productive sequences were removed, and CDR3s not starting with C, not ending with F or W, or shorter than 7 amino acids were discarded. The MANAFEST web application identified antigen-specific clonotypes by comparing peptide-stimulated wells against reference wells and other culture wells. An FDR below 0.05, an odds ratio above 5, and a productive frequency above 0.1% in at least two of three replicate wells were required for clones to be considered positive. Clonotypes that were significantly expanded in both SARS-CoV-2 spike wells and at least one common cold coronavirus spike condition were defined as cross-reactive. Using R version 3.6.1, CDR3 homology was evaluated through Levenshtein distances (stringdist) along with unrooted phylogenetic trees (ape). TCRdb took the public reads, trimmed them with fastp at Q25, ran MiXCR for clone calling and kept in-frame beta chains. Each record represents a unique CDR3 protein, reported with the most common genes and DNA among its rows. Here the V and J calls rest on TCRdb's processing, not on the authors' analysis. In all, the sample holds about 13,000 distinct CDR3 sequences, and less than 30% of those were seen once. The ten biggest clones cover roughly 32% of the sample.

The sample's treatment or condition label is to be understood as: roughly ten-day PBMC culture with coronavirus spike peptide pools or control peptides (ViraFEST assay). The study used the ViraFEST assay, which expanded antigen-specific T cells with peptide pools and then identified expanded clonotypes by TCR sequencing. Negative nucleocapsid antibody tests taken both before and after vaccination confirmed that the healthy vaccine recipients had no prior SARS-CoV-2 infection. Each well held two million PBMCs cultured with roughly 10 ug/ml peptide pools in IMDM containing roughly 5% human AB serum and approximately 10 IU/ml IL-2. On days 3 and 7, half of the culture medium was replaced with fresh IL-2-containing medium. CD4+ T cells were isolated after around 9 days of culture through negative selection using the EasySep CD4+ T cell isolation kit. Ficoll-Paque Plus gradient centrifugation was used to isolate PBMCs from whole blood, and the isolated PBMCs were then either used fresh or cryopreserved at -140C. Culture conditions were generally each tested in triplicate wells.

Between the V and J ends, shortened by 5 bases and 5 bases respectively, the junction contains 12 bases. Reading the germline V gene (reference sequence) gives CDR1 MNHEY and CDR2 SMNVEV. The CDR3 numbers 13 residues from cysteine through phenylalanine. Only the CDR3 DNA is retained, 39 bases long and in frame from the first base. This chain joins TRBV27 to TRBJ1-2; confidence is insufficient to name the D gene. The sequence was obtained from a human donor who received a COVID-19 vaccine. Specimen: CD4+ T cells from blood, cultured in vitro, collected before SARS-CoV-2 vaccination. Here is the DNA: TGTGCCAGCAGTCGGCAGTCTAGTTATGGCTACACCTTC. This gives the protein CASSRQSSYGYTF.